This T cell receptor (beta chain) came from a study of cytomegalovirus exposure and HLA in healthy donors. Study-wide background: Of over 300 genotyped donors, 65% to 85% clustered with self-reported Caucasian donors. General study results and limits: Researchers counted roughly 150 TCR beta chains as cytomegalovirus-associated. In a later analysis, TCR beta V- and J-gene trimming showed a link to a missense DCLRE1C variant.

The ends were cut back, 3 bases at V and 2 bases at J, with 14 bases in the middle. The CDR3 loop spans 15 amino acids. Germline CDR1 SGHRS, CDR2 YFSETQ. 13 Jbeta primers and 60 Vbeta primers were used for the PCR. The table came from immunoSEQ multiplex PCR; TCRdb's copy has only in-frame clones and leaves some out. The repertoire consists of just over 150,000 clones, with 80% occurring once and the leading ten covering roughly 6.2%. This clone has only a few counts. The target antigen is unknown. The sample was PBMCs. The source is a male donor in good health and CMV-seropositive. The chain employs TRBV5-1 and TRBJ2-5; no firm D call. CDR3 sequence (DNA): TGCGCCAGCAGCTCCCGTCCGACTCCGCAAGAGACCCAGTACTTC. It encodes CASSSRPTPQETQYF.